These 17 T cell receptor beta chains originate from one sample sequenced in a study of a mutant IDH1 vaccine in newly diagnosed glioma. Regarding time point: week 23, last vaccination. It was 300 ug of mutant IDH1 20-mer peptide that made up each vaccine dose, given with topical imiquimod. Clones were read by immunoSEQ multiplex PCR, and TCRdb kept only the in-frame ones, dropping some. The sample consists of 50,000 to 60,000 clones, under 90% of them appearing once. Their antigens are not known. This sample comprised PBMCs, obtained from a glioma patient whose treatment included an IDH1 peptide vaccine. The receptors here all came from a man in his forties with glioma.

The chain combines TRBV6-5 with TRBJ2-1; 11 bases map to TRBD1. Germline V gene lookup returns CDR1 MNHEY and CDR2 SVGAGI. Trimming at V came to 0 bases and at J to 6 bases, leaving 1 base not matched to a gene. This CDR3 is 15 amino acids long. The CDR3 region is CASSYSGTGGNEQFF. The CDR3 DNA reads as TGTGCCAGCAGTTACTCCGGGACAGGGGGCAATGAGCAGTTCTTC.

The chain links TRBV5-1 to TRBJ1-2, with a weak D call TRBD1 (5 bases). The germline V gene has CDR1 SGHRS and CDR2 YFSETQ. V was clipped by 0 bases and J by 4 bases, with 13 bases between them. The CDR3 spans 15 residues. In DNA, the CDR3 is TGCGCCAGCAGCTTGGCCTGGGGGGGGAGCTATGGCTACACCTTC. Its protein is CASSLAWGGSYGYTF.

This clone was picked up one time. The rearrangement uses TRBV21-1 and TRBJ2-3; no DNA check was done on the table's D call, TRBD2. TRBV21-1 is recorded as a pseudogene. The CDR3 runs to 15 residues. CDR3: CASSKRDSKPDTQYF. In DNA, the CDR3 is TGTGCCAGCAGCAAGAGGGACTCCAAACCAGATACGCAGTATTTT.

The V and J genes are TRBV9 and TRBJ1-2; 7 bases are shared with TRBD1. V shed 0 bases, J shed 7 bases, and the junction held 9 bases outside the gene matches. Germline values: CDR1 SGDLS, CDR2 YYNGEE. The CDR3 contains 15 residues. DNA of the CDR3: TGTGCCAGCAGCGTAGATGAGGGGGCTTCTGGTGGCTACACCTTC. Translated, it gives CASSVDEGASGGYTF. Based on the CDR3 plus reference TRBV9 and TRBJ1-2, the full variable domain is DSGVTQTPKHLITATGQRVTLRCSPRSGDLSVYWYQQSLDQGLQFLIQYYNGEERAKGNILERFSAQQFPDLHSELNLSSLELGDSALYFCASSVDEGASGGYTFGSGTRLTVV.

The chain recombines TRBV29-1 with TRBJ2-1, with D maybe TRBD2 (5 bases). This CDR3 has 13 amino acids. V dropped 5 bases and J dropped 2 bases, with 10 bases sitting between them. CDR1 and CDR2 (germline): SQVTM, ANQGSEA. CDR3 region: CSVSGRAYNEQFF. The CDR3, as DNA: TGCAGCGTTAGCGGTAGAGCCTACAATGAGCAGTTCTTC.

The chain recombines TRBV5-1 with TRBJ1-1; D is perhaps TRBD1 (6 bases). V gave up 4 bases and J gave up 2 bases, with 15 bases separating them. This CDR3 is built from 15 residues. Germline CDR1 is SGHRS and CDR2 is YFSETQ. CDR3 region: CASSTAGTPNTEAFF. CDR3 in DNA: TGCGCCAGCAGCACCGCCGGGACACCTAACACTGAAGCTTTCTTT.

V is TRBV10-3 and J is TRBJ2-2; 9 nucleotides align to TRBD2. The CDR3 runs to 15 residues. Trimming at V came to 8 bases and at J to 6 bases, leaving 10 bases not matched to a gene. The germline V gene has CDR1 ENHRY and CDR2 SYGVKD. CDR3 bases: TGTGCCATCGCCCCTTCGGGCGGGGGGGCCGGGGAGCTGTTTTTT. It specifies CAIAPSGGGAGELFF.

The chain couples TRBV6-1 to TRBJ1-6; no clear D. Germline assignment: CDR1 MNHNS and CDR2 SASEGT. This CDR3 is 13 amino acids long. V was pared by 1 base and J by 10 bases, with 8 bases between. The CDR3 region is CASSEVPGSPLHF. The CDR3 nucleotides are TGTGCCAGCAGTGAAGTGCCGGGCTCACCCCTCCACTTT.

The V call is TRBV27, the J call TRBJ1-4, with D uncertain. Trimming took 3 bases from V and 8 from J, leaving 7 bases between them. In germline, CDR1 is MNHEY, CDR2 SMNVEV (reference sequence). The CDR3 loop spans 12 amino acids. The CDR3 is CASSFRGEKLFF. The CDR3 DNA is TGTGCCAGCAGTTTCCGAGGAGAAAAACTGTTTTTT.

This chain uses TRBV25-1 with TRBJ1-6; 7 bases line up with TRBD1. Germline CDR1 and CDR2: MGHDK and SYGVNS. The CDR3 is 11 residues long. Trimming at V came to 4 bases and at J to 15 bases, leaving 3 bases not matched to a gene. The DNA for the CDR3 is TGTGCCAGCAGTGGTCGGGACAGCCTCCACTTT. Translation: CASSGRDSLHF.

The chain uses TRBV7-6 and TRBJ2-5, with D perhaps given as TRBD1 or TRBD2 (5 bases each). V was shortened by 1 base and J by 1 base, with 16 bases between the two germline ends. The CDR3 has 17 residues. Germline CDR1 SGHVS, CDR2 FNYEAQ. The chain's CDR3 is CASSLGRRWGSQETQYF. The CDR3 nucleotides are TGTGCCAGCAGCTTAGGGAGGAGGTGGGGCAGCCAAGAGACCCAGTACTTC.

The gene calls are TRBV25-1 and TRBJ1-6, with 7 bases that match TRBD1. J was trimmed by 10 bases and V by 3 bases; bases with no gene match: 6. CDR1 is MGHDK, CDR2 SYGVNS, per germline. The CDR3 is 14 residues long. The DNA for the CDR3 is TGTGCCAGCAGTGATAACAGGGGTAGGTCACCCCTCCACTTT. It translates to CASSDNRGRSPLHF. Based on the CDR3 plus reference TRBV25-1 and TRBJ1-6, the full variable domain is EADIYQTPRYLVIGTGKKITLECSQTMGHDKMYWYQQDPGMELHLIHYSYGVNSTEKGDLSSESTVSRIRTEHFPLTLESARPSHTSQYLCASSDNRGRSPLHFGNGTRLTVT.

J is TRBJ1-2 and V is TRBV7-8; 9 bases map to TRBD1. After removal of 2 bases from V and 7 bases from J, the junction contained 8 bases not matched to a gene. Germline V gene data show CDR1 as SGHVS and CDR2 as FQNEAQ. The length of the CDR3 is 15 residues. In DNA, the CDR3 is TGTGCCAGCAGCTTATCTACAGGGGGCGCCTCTGGCTACACCTTC. This sequence encodes CASSLSTGGASGYTF.

This clone showed up just a few times. This chain joins TRBV2 and TRBJ2-7, with 12 bases identical to TRBD1. Germline CDR1 SNHLY, CDR2 FYNNEI. The CDR3 is made up of 14 amino acids. V lost 5 bases and J lost 5; bases outside the gene matches: 4. For the CDR3, the DNA is TGTGCCAGCAGTCGGGACAGGGGGCCGGACGAGCAGTACTTC. This codes for CASSRDRGPDEQYF.

This clone showed up just a few times. J is TRBJ2-1 and V is TRBV7-9, with 8 positions matching TRBD2. V was clipped by 5 bases and J by 2 bases; unmatched bases: 8. The CDR3 covers 16 residues. The germline CDR1 and CDR2 sequences are SEHNR and FQNEAQ (reference sequence). The CDR3 reads CASSERGGTPYNEQFF. CDR3 coding DNA: TGTGCCAGCAGCGAGCGCGGGGGGACGCCCTACAATGAGCAGTTCTTC.

This clone was counted a few times. The chain uses TRBV29-1 and TRBJ1-1; unclear D gene. CDR1 SQVTM and CDR2 ANQGSEA come from the germline V gene. With 6 bases removed from V and 1 base from J, the gap between germline ends came to 9 bases. CDR3 length equals 12 residues. The CDR3 coding sequence is TGCAGCGTATCGACGGGGAACACTGAAGCTTTCTTT. It yields the protein CSVSTGNTEAFF.

The chain links TRBV6-5 to TRBJ1-2; 8 bases map to TRBD1. CDR1 is MNHEY, CDR2 SVGAGI, per germline. V was pared by 2 bases and J by 6 bases, with 8 bases of the junction left unmatched. The CDR3 extends over 15 amino acids. DNA of the CDR3: TGTGCCAGCAGTTACGAAGGACAGGGTGTAAATGGCTACACCTTC. Translation: CASSYEGQGVNGYTF.